This TCR beta chain derives from a study of shared clonotypes between healthy human individuals. Study-level findings and limits: Relative to memory subsets, naive subsets generally showed larger estimated richness. Relative to their counterparts shared across all four donors, non-shared clonotypes exhibited diminished generation probabilities.

The CDR3 is 13 residues long. Trimming pared 3 bases from V and 7 bases from J, leaving 12 bases between. The germline V gene has CDR1 MNHNS and CDR2 SASEGT. Around 30,000 T cell genomes, or 200 to 250 ng DNA, went into the sorted-subset replicate PCRs. Measured with immunoSEQ multiplex PCR; TCRdb has only the in-frame clones, and not every one. The table lists more than 2 million clones, under 97% of them singletons. As for this clone: Its matching antigen is unknown.

This clonotype originated in a man aged 18 to 30 in good health. The V and J genes are TRBV6-1 and TRBJ1-1; D unclear. The sample consisted of naive CD4+ T cells sorted from blood. Subset noted: CD45RA+ positively selected. CDR3 protein: CASSERLFNEAFF. The DNA of the CDR3 is TGTGCCAGCAGTGAGAGGCTGTTTAATGAAGCTTTCTTT.